Included here is one T cell receptor (beta chain) sequence, with context. The data are from a study of cytomegalovirus exposure and HLA in healthy donors. PCR used 60 Vbeta primers and 13 Jbeta primers. The table came from immunoSEQ multiplex PCR; TCRdb's copy has only in-frame clones and leaves some out. This sample's clone table lists roughly 120,000 clones. Germline V gives CDR1 MNHEY, CDR2 SMNVEV (reference sequence). V was cut by 3 bases and J by 1 base, with 6 bases left in between. The CDR3 is 13 residues long. This TCR came from a middle-aged man in good health and CMV-seronegative. V gene TRBV27 combines with J gene TRBJ1-1; D not resolved. The sequencing input was PBMCs. CDR3 amino acids: CASSLTQNTEAFF. CDR3 sequence (DNA): TGTGCCAGCAGTTTGACACAGAACACTGAAGCTTTCTTT.